Listed below are T cell receptor beta chains from one sample, sequenced in a study of shared clonotypes between healthy human individuals. TCRdb's copy holds only in-frame clones and misses some; the assay was immunoSEQ multiplex PCR. This sample has 2 million to 3 million clones, with roughly 93% found just once. Material: naive CD4+ T cells from PBMCs. The source of these receptors is a man aged 18-30 years in good health. Some clones in this sample may be carry-over from other donors' samples. The CDR3 runs from the conserved cysteine through the conserved F or W. The D gene is left open where the match is weak. Clone size is stated in some rows and not others, as once, few, many or a class when expanded.

TRBJ2-1 | . | TRBV7-6 | TRBD2 | TGTGCCAGCAGCGCCCTAGCGGGAGTATCCAATGAGCAGTTCTTC | CASSALAGVSNEQFF
TRBJ2-5 | . | TRBV5-6 | . | TGTGCCAGCAGCTTAAGTGGTGGGGCCGGTGAGACCCAGTACTTC | CASSLSGGAGETQYF
TRBJ1-1 | . | TRBV18 | . | TGTGCCAGCTCACCACTTAGCACTGAAGCTTTCTTT | CASSPLSTEAFF
TRBJ2-1 | . | TRBV2 | . | TGTGCCAGCAGACCACCGGACAGCTACAATGAGCAGTTCTTC | CASRPPDSYNEQFF
TRBJ2-7 | . | TRBV28 | . | TGTGCCAGCAGTCCTCCGGCCACAGGAATCGAGCAGTACTTC | CASSPPATGIEQYF
TRBJ2-5 | . | TRBV9 | TRBD1 | TGTGCCAGCAGCGTTACAGGGGGCTCGGAGACCCAGTACTTC | CASSVTGGSETQYF
TRBJ1-5 | few | TRBV14 | . | TGTGCCAGCAGCCAGGACGGCTATCAGCCCCAGCATTTT | CASSQDGYQPQHF
TRBJ2-4 | . | TRBV19 | TRBD2 | TGTGCCAGTAGTAGCGGGACTAGCGGAAAAAACATTCAGTACTTC | CASSSGTSGKNIQYF
TRBJ2-3 | . | TRBV28 | . | TGTGCCAGCAGTGTCGGGGGCGGGAGAAATACGCAGTATTTT | CASSVGGGRNTQYF
TRBJ2-1 | . | TRBV5-1 | TRBD2 | TGCGCCAGCAGTTCAGGACTAGCGGGAGGCGATGAGCAGTTCTTC | CASSSGLAGGDEQFF